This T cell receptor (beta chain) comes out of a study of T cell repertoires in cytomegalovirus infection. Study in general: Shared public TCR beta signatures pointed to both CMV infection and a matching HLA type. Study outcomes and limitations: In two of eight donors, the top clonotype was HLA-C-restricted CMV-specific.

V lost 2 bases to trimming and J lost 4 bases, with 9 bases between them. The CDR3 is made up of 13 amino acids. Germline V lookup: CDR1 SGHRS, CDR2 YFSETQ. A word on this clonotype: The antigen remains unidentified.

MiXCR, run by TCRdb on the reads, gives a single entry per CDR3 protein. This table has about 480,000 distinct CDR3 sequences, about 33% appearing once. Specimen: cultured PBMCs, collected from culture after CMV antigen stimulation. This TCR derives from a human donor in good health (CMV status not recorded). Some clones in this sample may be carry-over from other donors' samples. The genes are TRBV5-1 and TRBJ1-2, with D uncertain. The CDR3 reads CASSFEQPYGYTF. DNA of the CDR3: TGCGCCAGCAGCTTCGAACAACCCTATGGCTACACCTTC.